Shown below are 26 T cell receptor beta chains from a single sample sequenced in a study of blood T cell repertoires in COVID-19. The assay was immunoSEQ multiplex PCR, and TCRdb's table has in-frame clones only and misses some. The repertoire holds about 170,000 clones, with around 82% as singletons. Sequencing was carried out using peripheral blood. These receptors were obtained from a man between 65 and 79 years old with active or convalescent COVID-19.

The chain uses TRBV5-5 and TRBJ2-5, with a tentative D call TRBD1 (6 bases). CDR3 length: 18 amino acids. CDR1 and CDR2 from the germline V gene are SGHKS and YYEKEE (reference sequence). V was pared by 8 bases and J by 2 bases, with 28 bases between. The DNA for the CDR3 is TGTGCCAGTAGTGGACAGACCCTGATTCGTGTCGGGCAAGAGACCCAGTACTTC. Residues: CASSGQTLIRVGQETQYF.

V is TRBV5-5 and J is TRBJ2-3, with TRBD1 matching 8 bases. Trimming cost V 1 base and J 7 bases; bases outside gene matches: 5. The CDR3 runs to 14 residues. Germline assignment: CDR1 SGHKS and CDR2 YYEKEE (reference sequence). CDR3 sequence (DNA): TGTGCCAGCAGCTTGATGACAGGGGATCATACGCAGTATTTT. Protein product: CASSLMTGDHTQYF.

The chain employs TRBV27 and TRBJ1-4; TRBD1 agrees at 9 bases. Germline V gene sequence: CDR1 MNHEY, CDR2 SMNVEV (reference sequence). CDR3 length equals 14 residues. V was pared by 6 bases and J by 8 bases, with 7 bases of the junction left unmatched. The CDR3 DNA reads TGTGCCAGCAGCGCGGGGACAGGGATAGAAAAACTGTTTTTT. Protein sequence: CASSAGTGIEKLFF. The full variable domain, its missing parts supplied by reference TRBV27 and TRBJ1-4, is EAQVTQNPRYLITVTGKKLTVTCSQNMNHEYMSWYRQDPGLGLRQIYYSMNVEVTDKGDVPEGYKVSRKEKRNFPLILESPSPNQTSLYFCASSAGTGIEKLFFGSGTQLSVL.

This chain links TRBV12-2 with TRBJ1-3. TRBV12-2 constitutes a pseudogene. The CDR3 runs 18 residues. CDR3 loop: CASRLARAGEDSGNTIYF. The CDR3, as DNA: TGTGCAAGTCGCTTAGCGCGGGCAGGCGAAGACTCTGGAAACACCATATATTTT.

The chain recombines TRBV5-6 with TRBJ1-5; D ambiguous. V dropped 0 bases and J dropped 4 bases, with 11 bases sitting between them. Germline CDR1 and CDR2: SGHDT and YYEEEE. CDR3 length equals 15 residues. Written as DNA, the CDR3 is TGTGCCAGCAGCTTGGGCAGGTTGGGTAATCAGCCCCAGCATTTT. It translates to CASSLGRLGNQPQHF.

This clone was seen a single time. The chain carries TRBV9 and TRBJ2-7, with D perhaps TRBD2 (5 bases). This CDR3 is 14 amino acids long. Trimming shortened V by 0 bases and J by 5 bases, and 12 bases separated the two germline ends. The germline gives CDR1 SGDLS, CDR2 YYNGEE. The CDR3 DNA is TGTGCCAGCAGCGTAGACGGGATTTCCGACGAGCAGTACTTC. Residues: CASSVDGISDEQYF. Looking up the rest from reference TRBV9 and TRBJ2-7 gives the full variable domain: DSGVTQTPKHLITATGQRVTLRCSPRSGDLSVYWYQQSLDQGLQFLIQYYNGEERAKGNILERFSAQQFPDLHSELNLSSLELGDSALYFCASSVDGISDEQYFGPGTRLTVT.

This chain connects TRBV18 to TRBJ1-5, with D hard to call. Germline loops: CDR1 KGHSH, CDR2 LQKENI. Trimming left V 3 bases short and J 4 bases short, with 13 bases between. This CDR3 has 15 amino acids. The CDR3 loop reads CASSPGGTGNQPQHF. In nucleotides, the CDR3 is TGTGCCAGCTCACCGGGAGGTACCGGTAATCAGCCCCAGCATTTT.

V is TRBV3-1 (or the pseudogene TRBV3-2) and J is TRBJ2-1; 7 bases line up with TRBD1. Germline trimming cut 3 bases from V and 4 bases from J; bases unmatched to any gene: 6. CDR1 is LGHDT, CDR2 YNNKEL, per germline (reference sequence). The CDR3 consists of 15 residues. CDR3 bases: TGTGCCAGCAGCCAGGCCGGGACAGCTTACAATGAGCAGTTCTTC. Protein: CASSQAGTAYNEQFF.

This clone was counted only a few times. V is TRBV7-9 and J is TRBJ2-2; maybe TRBD2 (6 bases). The germline gives CDR1 SEHNR, CDR2 FQNEAQ (reference sequence). V gave up 7 bases and J gave up 6 bases, with 12 bases separating them. The CDR3 runs 13 residues. The CDR3 loop is CASTHGGPGELFF. The DNA of the CDR3 is TGTGCCAGCACCCACGGGGGTCCCGGGGAGCTGTTTTTT.

This chain uses TRBV30 with TRBJ1-1, with unresolved D. The CDR3 consists of 13 residues. V lost 3 bases, J lost 7 bases, and 15 bases lay in between. Germline V lookup: CDR1 GTSNPN, CDR2 SVGIG (reference sequence). The DNA of the CDR3 is TGTGCCTGGAGGCCCGTTCAGCTAGGTGAAGCTTTCTTT. Amino acids: CAWRPVQLGEAFF. Combining the CDR3 with reference TRBV30 and TRBJ1-1 gives the whole variable domain SQTIHQWPATLVQPVGSPLSLECTVEGTSNPNLYWYRQAAGRGLQLLFYSVGIGQISSEVPQNLSASRPQDRQFILSSKKLLLSDSGFYLCAWRPVQLGEAFFGQGTRLTVV.

CDR3: CASSPTLDRHQPQHF. The CDR3 DNA is TGTGCCAGCAGCCCTACGTTGGACAGGCACCAGCCCCAGCATTTT. The V and J genes are TRBV7-8 and TRBJ1-5, with 7 bases identical to TRBD1. The CDR3 has 15 residues. After removal of 5 bases from V and 7 bases from J, the junction contained 11 bases not matched to a gene. Germline values: CDR1 SGHVS, CDR2 FQNEAQ.

The rearrangement joins TRBV18 to TRBJ2-2, with 11 bases that match TRBD2. The trim removed 1 base at V and 3 bases at J, leaving 4 bases unmatched. Germline values: CDR1 KGHSH, CDR2 LQKENI. The CDR3 totals 17 residues. The CDR3: CASSPQLAGDDTGELFF. In nucleotides, the CDR3 is TGTGCCAGCTCACCACAACTAGCGGGAGACGACACCGGGGAGCTGTTTTTT. The whole variable domain, remainder taken from reference TRBV18 and TRBJ2-2, is NAGVMQNPRHLVRRRGQEARLRCSPMKGHSHVYWYRQLPEEGLKFMVYLQKENIIDESGMPKERFSAEFPKEGPSILRIQQVVRGDSAAYFCASSPQLAGDDTGELFFGEGSRLTVL.

This sequence joins TRBV11-3 and TRBJ2-2, with 8 bases that match TRBD1. The CDR3 runs to 16 residues. V was clipped by 3 bases and J by 6 bases; unmatched bases: 9. The germline gives CDR1 SGHNT, CDR2 YENEEA. In DNA form, the CDR3 reads TGTGCCAGCAGCTTTTGGACAGGGAATATGGCCGGGGAGCTGTTTTTT. Translating it yields CASSFWTGNMAGELFF.

The chain links TRBV28 to TRBJ2-5; 14 bases agree with TRBD2. V lost 5 bases to trimming and J lost 5 bases; unmatched junction nucleotides: 4. This CDR3 is built from 15 residues. Germline CDR1 is MDHEN and CDR2 is SYDVKM. Here the CDR3 reads CASSGTSGRGETQYF. Here the CDR3 DNA reads TGTGCCAGCAGTGGGACTAGCGGGAGAGGCGAGACCCAGTACTTC.

The chain is built from TRBV19 and TRBJ2-1, with 10 bases fitting TRBD2. Trimming removed 5 bases from V and 2 bases from J; junction bases left unmatched: 3. The CDR3 has 15 amino acids. Looked up from germline, CDR1 is LNHDA and CDR2 is SQIVND (reference sequence). CDR3 bases: TGTGCCAGTAGTGTCGGACTAGCGGCCTACAATGAGCAGTTCTTC. As protein: CASSVGLAAYNEQFF.

This chain's CDR3 is CASSSQNTGELFF. Here the CDR3 DNA reads TGTGCCAGCAGCTCCCAGAACACCGGGGAGCTGTTTTTT. V and J are TRBV5-4 and TRBJ2-2, with D uncertain. The CDR3 is 13 amino acids. CDR1 is SGHNT, CDR2 YYREEE, per germline (reference sequence). The V end lost 3 bases, the J end lost 1 base, and 4 bases lay between the germline ends.

The chain links TRBV18 to TRBJ1-1; D remains unclear. Trimming left V 3 bases short and J 2 bases short, with 19 bases between. Germline loops: CDR1 KGHSH, CDR2 LQKENI. The CDR3 runs to 17 residues. This chain's CDR3 is CASSPIIGRGNNTEAFF. The CDR3 DNA is TGTGCCAGCTCACCCATTATAGGTCGAGGAAACAACACTGAAGCTTTCTTT.

The chain couples TRBV6-6 to TRBJ1-2; D call uncertain. Per germline, CDR1 MNHNY and CDR2 SVGAGI (reference sequence). Trimming removed 1 base from V and 5 bases from J, with 8 bases in between. The CDR3 totals 13 residues. The CDR3 region is CASSYLTQYGYTF. As DNA, the CDR3 is TGTGCCAGCAGTTACTTGACACAATATGGCTACACCTTC.

V gene TRBV27 combines with J gene TRBJ2-1; no definite D call. V lost 3 bases to trimming and J lost 7 bases, with 16 bases between them. Germline V gene lookup returns CDR1 MNHEY and CDR2 SMNVEV (reference sequence). This CDR3 is built from 15 residues. DNA for the CDR3: TGTGCCAGCAGTTTGGTCCCCACGGTCCCGAATGAGCAGTTCTTC. Protein product: CASSLVPTVPNEQFF.

V usage is TRBV10-2 and J usage is TRBJ1-2; perhaps TRBD1 as D (6 bases). The germline V gene has CDR1 WSHSY and CDR2 SAAADI. The V end lost 8 bases, the J end lost 2 bases, and 6 bases lay between the germline ends. The length of the CDR3 is 11 residues. The CDR3 here is CASGQNYGYTF. The CDR3 bases are TGCGCCAGCGGACAGAACTATGGCTACACCTTC.

This chain joins TRBV28 and TRBJ1-1; 7 bases are a match to TRBD1. CDR1 MDHEN and CDR2 SYDVKM come from the germline V gene. CDR3 length: 17 residues. The chain's CDR3 is CVHSRARGNLVGTEAFF. CDR3 sequence (DNA): TGTGTCCACTCTCGCGCCAGGGGGAACTTGGTGGGGACTGAAGCTTTCTTT.

V is TRBV18 and J is TRBJ2-7, with D perhaps TRBD1 (6 bases). The length of the CDR3 is 13 residues. Trimming removed 2 bases from V and 6 bases from J, with 11 bases in between. Germline V gene data show CDR1 as KGHSH and CDR2 as LQKENI. The CDR3 here is CASSPAGAVEQYF. DNA for the CDR3: TGTGCCAGCTCACCAGCAGGGGCGGTCGAGCAGTACTTC. Full variable domain (remainder filled in from reference TRBV18 and TRBJ2-7): NAGVMQNPRHLVRRRGQEARLRCSPMKGHSHVYWYRQLPEEGLKFMVYLQKENIIDESGMPKERFSAEFPKEGPSILRIQQVVRGDSAAYFCASSPAGAVEQYFGPGTRLTVT.

J is TRBJ1-1 and V is TRBV18; maybe TRBD1 (6 bases). Trimming took off 6 bases at V and 8 bases at J, with 16 bases between the two ends. The CDR3 extends over 13 amino acids. Germline V gives CDR1 KGHSH, CDR2 LQKENI. CDR3 protein: CASSQQGGKEAFF. The CDR3 DNA is TGTGCCAGCTCTCAACAGGGAGGGAAGGAAGCTTTCTTT.

The chain is built from TRBV10-3 and TRBJ2-7; a weak D match, TRBD2 (5 bases). Germline V gives CDR1 ENHRY, CDR2 SYGVKD. V was pared by 6 bases and J by 2 bases, with 8 bases between. The CDR3 length is 12 residues. The CDR3 sequence: CAIRGGPYEQYF. In nucleotides, the CDR3 is TGTGCCATCAGAGGAGGACCCTACGAGCAGTACTTC.

The rearrangement joins TRBV5-1 to TRBJ2-7; TRBD2 agrees at 11 bases. In germline, CDR1 is SGHRS, CDR2 YFSETQ. The junction had 7 bases not matched to a gene; V was cut back by 3 bases and J by 2 bases. The CDR3 covers 16 residues. CDR3 region: CASSSSPSGRTYEQYF. CDR3 nucleotides: TGCGCCAGCAGCTCCTCCCCTAGCGGGAGGACCTACGAGCAGTACTTC.

This clone was counted ten times or more. The DNA of the CDR3 is TGCGCCAGCAGCCAAGATCACCCAGGGGTGGAAGGCTACACCTTC. Translated, it gives CASSQDHPGVEGYTF. This chain uses TRBV4-1 with TRBJ1-2, with a possible D match to TRBD1 (6 bases). The CDR3 loop spans 15 amino acids. V dropped 0 bases and J dropped 8 bases, with 16 bases sitting between them. Germline CDR1 reads MGHRA; CDR2 reads YSYEKL.